A single sample gave rise to the 6 T cell receptor beta chains below, sequenced in a study of cytomegalovirus exposure and HLA in healthy donors. Some clones are missing from TCRdb's copy, which holds only in-frame ones; the method was immunoSEQ multiplex PCR. Here the sample spans around 150,000 clones, just under 90% being singletons. The sample taken for sequencing was PBMCs. The receptors stem from a woman between 18 and 30 years old in good health and CMV-seropositive.

The genes are TRBV2 and TRBJ2-1; TRBD2 agrees at 9 bases. V lost 4 bases to trimming and J lost 6 bases; unmatched junction nucleotides: 4. Germline V CDR1 and CDR2: SNHLY, FYNNEI. This CDR3 is 14 amino acids long. DNA for the CDR3: TGTGCCAGCAGTGTAGTGACTAGCGGCAATGAGCAGTTCTTC. The encoded protein is CASSVVTSGNEQFF.

The rearrangement joins TRBV4-1 to TRBJ2-5, with 7 bases identical to TRBD2. With V trimmed by 6 bases and J by 1 base, 5 bases remained unmatched. The CDR3 extends over 14 amino acids. Germline V lookup: CDR1 MGHRA, CDR2 YSYEKL. The CDR3 region is CASRGGDFQETQYF. The CDR3 DNA reads as TGCGCCAGCAGGGGAGGGGACTTCCAAGAGACCCAGTACTTC.

This sequence joins TRBV6-6 and TRBJ1-3; D gene unclear. The CDR3 is 14 residues long. V lost 6 bases and J lost 1, with 10 bases in between. Germline-derived CDR1 and CDR2 are MNHNY and SVGAGI (reference sequence). CDR3 sequence: CASRSQVSGNTIYF. The CDR3 DNA is TGTGCCAGCAGGAGCCAGGTTTCTGGAAACACCATATATTTT.

The chain recombines TRBV7-6 with TRBJ2-5, with TRBD2 matching over 8 bases. Losses at the gene ends were 1 base for V and 1 base for J; bases not matched to a gene: 5. Germline loops: CDR1 SGHVS, CDR2 FNYEAQ. The length of the CDR3 is 16 residues. This CDR3 is CASSLGLAGTQETQYF. For the CDR3, the DNA is TGTGCCAGCAGCTTAGGTTTAGCGGGAACCCAAGAGACCCAGTACTTC.

The chain employs TRBV27 and TRBJ2-7, with unresolved D. The CDR3 runs 15 residues. V was cut by 3 bases and J by 1 base, with 13 bases left in between. Germline V gene lookup returns CDR1 MNHEY and CDR2 SMNVEV (reference sequence). The CDR3 protein is CASSLVSDLSYEQYF. CDR3 in DNA: TGTGCCAGCAGTTTGGTCAGTGACTTATCCTACGAGCAGTACTTC.

The CDR3 sequence: CASSWPEGSEAFF. The CDR3 DNA follows: TGTGCCAGCAGCTGGCCGGAGGGGAGTGAAGCTTTCTTT. The chain uses TRBV11-2 and TRBJ1-1; D might be TRBD1 (5 bases). From germline, CDR1 is SGHAT and CDR2 FQNNGV. Deletions cut 4 bases from V and 7 bases from J, with 13 bases between. The CDR3 spans 13 residues. Variable domain in full (rest from reference TRBV11-2 and TRBJ1-1): EAGVAQSPRYKIIEKRQSVAFWCNPISGHATLYWYQQILGQGPKLLIQFQNNGVVDDSQLPKDRFSAERLKGVDSTLKIQPAKLEDSAVYLCASSWPEGSEAFFGQGTRLTVV.